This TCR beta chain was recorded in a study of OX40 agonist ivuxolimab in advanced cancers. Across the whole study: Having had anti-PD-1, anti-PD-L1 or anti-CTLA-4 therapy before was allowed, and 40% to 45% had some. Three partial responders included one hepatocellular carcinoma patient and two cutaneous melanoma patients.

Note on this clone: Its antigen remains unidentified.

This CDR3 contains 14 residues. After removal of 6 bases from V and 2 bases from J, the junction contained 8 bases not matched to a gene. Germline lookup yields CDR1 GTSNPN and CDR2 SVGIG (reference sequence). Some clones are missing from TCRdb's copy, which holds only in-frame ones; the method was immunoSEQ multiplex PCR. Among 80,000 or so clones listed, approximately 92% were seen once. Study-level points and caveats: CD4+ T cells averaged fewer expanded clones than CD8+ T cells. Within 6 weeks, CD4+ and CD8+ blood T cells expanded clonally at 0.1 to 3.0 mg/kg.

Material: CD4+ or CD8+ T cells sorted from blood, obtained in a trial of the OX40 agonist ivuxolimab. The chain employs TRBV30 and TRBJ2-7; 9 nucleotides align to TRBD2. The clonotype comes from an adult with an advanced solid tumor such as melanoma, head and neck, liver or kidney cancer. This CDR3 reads CACAGLAGAYEQYF. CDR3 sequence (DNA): TGTGCCTGTGCGGGACTAGCAGGAGCCTACGAGCAGTACTTC.